The clone carrying this T cell receptor beta chain is medium-sized. Its antigen is unknown. These data belong to a study of HIV-infected patients and healthy controls. Study-level findings and limits: Compared with controls, mean Gini indices were significantly raised in HIV-infected repertoires, possibly indicating oligoclonality.

The CDR3 contains 14 residues. Germline CDR1 DFQATT, CDR2 SNEGSKA (reference sequence). V lost 5 bases to trimming and J lost 7 bases; unmatched junction nucleotides: 7. Whole blood was used without fractionation, so all unsorted peripheral T cells were included. Control samples came from approximately 11 uninfected healthy donors, several of them resampled after around twelve weeks. Alpha and beta constant-region primers primed reverse transcription of 400 to 650 ng RNA. Each of the alpha and beta chains got its own library through chain-specific third strand synthesis with indices. Priming off the SP2 site generated the second strand. TCRdb re-derived calls from the 5' RACE reads in MiXCR, one entry per CDR3 protein. This sample yields about 10,000 distinct CDR3 sequences, of which over 7.5% are seen a single time; 5.8% belongs to the top ten.

The TCR comes from an adult in good health. The rearrangement joins TRBV20-1 to TRBJ2-1, with 11 nucleotides matching TRBD2. The sample was blood. DNA of the CDR3: TGCAGTGCTTCCACTAGCGGGAGAACGAATGAGCAGTTCTTC. Translation: CSASTSGRTNEQFF.